The present T cell receptor (beta chain) was sequenced within a study of T-cell reconstitution after alpha-beta-depleted transplantation in children. The CDR3 runs 17 residues. CDR1 and CDR2 (germline): LGHNA, YNFKEQ. Losses at the gene ends were 4 bases for V and 4 bases for J; bases not matched to a gene: 9. As to this clonotype: Its antigen is as yet unknown.

TCRbeta library construction was performed incorporating unique molecular identifiers. In TCRdb, the PCR reads were re-called with MiXCR into one record per CDR3 protein. The sample records approximately 980,000 distinct CDR3 sequences, around 30% being singletons. Broader study findings: Surviving recipient T cells and thymic progenitors accounted for the high day-60 TCRbeta diversity observed in some patients. T-cell counts and diversity were attributed mostly to newly produced T cells one year after transplant. About two months after transplant, alpha-beta T cells reportedly came from several hundred expanded graft clones.

The clonotype comes from a boy under two years old who had a stem cell transplant for SCID, so the T cells may come from the graft donor. The sequenced sample was PBMCs, mostly from graft donor cells, obtained 360 days after TCRalphabeta/CD19-depleted stem cell transplant. The V gene is TRBV4-2, the J gene TRBJ2-5, with TRBD2 matching over 13 bases. The CDR3 region is CASSLTSGGARGETQYF. The CDR3 nucleotides are TGTGCCAGCAGCCTCACTAGCGGGGGGGCCCGAGGAGAGACCCAGTACTTC.